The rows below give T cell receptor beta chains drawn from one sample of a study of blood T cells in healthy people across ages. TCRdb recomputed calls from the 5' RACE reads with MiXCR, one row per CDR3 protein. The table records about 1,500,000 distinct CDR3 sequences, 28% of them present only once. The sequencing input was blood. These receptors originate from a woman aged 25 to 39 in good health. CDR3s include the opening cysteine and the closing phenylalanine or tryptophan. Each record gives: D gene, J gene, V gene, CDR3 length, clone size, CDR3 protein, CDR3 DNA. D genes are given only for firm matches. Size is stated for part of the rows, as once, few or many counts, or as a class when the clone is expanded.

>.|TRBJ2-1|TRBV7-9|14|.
CASSFTPESNEQFF
TGTGCCAGCAGCTTCACACCTGAATCCAATGAGCAGTTCTTC
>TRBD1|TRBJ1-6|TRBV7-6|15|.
CASSFRGTANSPLHF
TGTGCCAGCAGCTTTAGGGGGACAGCTAATTCACCCCTCCACTTT
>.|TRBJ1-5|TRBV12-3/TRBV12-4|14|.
CASSFTGTGQLQHF
TGTGCCAGCAGTTTCACGGGGACGGGTCAGCTCCAGCATTTT
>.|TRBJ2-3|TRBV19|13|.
CASAARGVDTQYF
TGTGCCAGTGCCGCCCGAGGGGTAGATACGCAGTATTTT
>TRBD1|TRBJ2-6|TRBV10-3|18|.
CAISSRDRGPSGANVLTF
TGTGCCATCAGCTCCCGGGACAGGGGACCCTCTGGGGCCAACGTCCTGACTTTC
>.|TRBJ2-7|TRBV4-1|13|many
CASSQGKRDEQYF
TGCGCCAGCAGCCAAGGCAAAAGGGACGAGCAGTACTTC
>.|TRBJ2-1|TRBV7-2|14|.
CASSITDSYNEQFF
TGTGCCAGTAGTATTACAGACTCCTACAATGAGCAGTTCTTC
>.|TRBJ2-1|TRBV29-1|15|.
CSVEDPGRRRDEQFF
TGCAGCGTTGAAGATCCGGGACGGCGACGGGATGAGCAGTTCTTC
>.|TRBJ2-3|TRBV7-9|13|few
CASSSVLDPAQYF
TGTGCCAGCAGCTCCGTACTAGATCCCGCGCAGTATTTT
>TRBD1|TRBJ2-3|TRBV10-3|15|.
CAIKSGTGGPDTQYF
TGTGCCATCAAATCGGGGACAGGGGGGCCAGATACGCAGTATTTT
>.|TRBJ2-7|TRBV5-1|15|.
CASSSDRPSYNEQYF
TGCGCCAGCAGCTCCGACAGGCCTTCCTACAATGAGCAGTACTTC
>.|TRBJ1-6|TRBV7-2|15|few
CASSTSPAADSPLHF
TGTGCCAGCAGCACCTCGCCGGCGGCGGATTCACCCCTCCACTTT
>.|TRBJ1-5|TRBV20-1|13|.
CSAQGQANQPQHF
TGCAGTGCACAAGGGCAGGCTAATCAGCCCCAGCATTTT
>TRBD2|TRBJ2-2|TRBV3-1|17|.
CASSLTSGRAFTGELFF
TGTGCCAGCAGCTTGACTAGCGGGAGGGCCTTCACCGGGGAGCTGTTTTTT
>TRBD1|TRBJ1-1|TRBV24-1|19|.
CATTWIWTNGQGARDEAFF
TGTGCCACCACCTGGATTTGGACTAATGGACAGGGGGCGCGGGATGAAGCTTTCTTT
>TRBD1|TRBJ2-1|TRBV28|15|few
CASSFTGQEHNEQFF
TGTGCCAGCAGTTTTACGGGACAGGAGCACAATGAGCAGTTCTTC
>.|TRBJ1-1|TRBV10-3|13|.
CATGTDLNTEAFF
TGTGCCACCGGGACGGACCTTAACACTGAAGCTTTCTTT
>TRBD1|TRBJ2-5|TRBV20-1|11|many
CGGQHQETQYF
TGCGGGGGACAGCACCAAGAGACCCAGTACTTC
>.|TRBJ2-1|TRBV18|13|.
CASSDSLYNEQFF
TGTGCCAGCTCGGACAGTTTGTACAATGAGCAGTTCTTC
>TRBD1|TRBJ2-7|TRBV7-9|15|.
CASSRPFVDRVEQYF
TGTGCCAGCAGCCGACCTTTTGTCGACAGGGTCGAGCAGTACTTC
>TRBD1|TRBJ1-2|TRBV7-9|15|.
CASSPTGQGIHGYTF
TGTGCCAGCAGCCCGACGGGACAGGGTATCCATGGCTACACCTTC
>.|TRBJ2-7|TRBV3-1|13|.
CASSPAEGPEQYF
TGTGCCAGCAGCCCCGCGGAGGGGCCCGAGCAGTACTTC